The sequence of this TCR beta chain was determined in a study of T cell responses to AZD1222 COVID-19 vaccine. At the level of the study: Investigators merged groups given second doses at roughly 4 or roughly 12 weeks.

Here immunoSEQ multiplex PCR was the method, and the copy in TCRdb shows in-frame clones only, minus some. Among tens of thousands of clones listed, approximately 86% were seen once. Concerning this clone: Its target is not known.

Study-wide results and caveats: Within unmutated variant regions lay the reported targets of nearly half of spike-specific TCRs.

The CDR3 is 15 residues long. V shed 4 bases and J shed 4 bases, with 17 bases lying between them. CDR1 and CDR2 from the germline V gene are MNHEY and SMNVEV (reference sequence). This clonotype originated in an adult in good health. Sequences were derived from peripheral blood, sampled on day 0 of AZD1222 vaccination. The V gene is TRBV27, the J gene TRBJ2-7; maybe TRBD1 (6 bases). Written as DNA, the CDR3 is TGTGCCAGCAGTTCGCCGGGACAAGGAATTTACGAGCAGTACTTC. Protein sequence: CASSSPGQGIYEQYF.